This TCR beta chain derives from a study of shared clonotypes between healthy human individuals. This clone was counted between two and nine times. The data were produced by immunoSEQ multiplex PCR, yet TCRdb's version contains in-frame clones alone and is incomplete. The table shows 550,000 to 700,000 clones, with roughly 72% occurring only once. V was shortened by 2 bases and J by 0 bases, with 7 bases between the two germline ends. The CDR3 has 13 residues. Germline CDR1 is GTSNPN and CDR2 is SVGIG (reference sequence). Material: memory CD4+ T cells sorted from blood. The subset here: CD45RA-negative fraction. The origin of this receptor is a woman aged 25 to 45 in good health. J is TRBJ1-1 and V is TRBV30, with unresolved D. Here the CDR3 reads CAWSRQMNTEAFF. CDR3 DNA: TGTGCCTGGAGTAGGCAGATGAACACTGAAGCTTTCTTT.